What follows are 6 T cell receptor beta chains derived from one specimen sequenced in a study of spatial heterogeneity in lung cancer. TCRdb re-analysed the 5' RACE reads in MiXCR, keeping a single row per CDR3 protein. This table has about 29,000 distinct CDR3 sequences, about 8.1% appearing once. Time point specified: sample taken at primary tumor resection. No cell sorting; template was whole RNA from tumor, lung tissue or PBMC. The material was PBMCs, obtained at surgery. Receptors originate from a female donor with early-stage non-small cell lung cancer.

The gene calls are TRBV5-5 and TRBJ2-7, with D maybe TRBD2 (5 bases). The CDR3 contains 15 residues. The germline CDR1 and CDR2 sequences are SGHKS and YYEKEE (reference sequence). Trimming pared 3 bases from V and 3 bases from J, leaving 16 bases between. CDR3 residues: CASSSTLGGRYEQYF. The DNA of the CDR3 is TGTGCCAGCAGCTCCACACTGGGCGGGCGCTACGAGCAGTACTTC.

In this sample, this clonotype turned up a few times. V gene TRBV27 combines with J gene TRBJ2-5; no reliable D call. CDR1 is MNHEY and CDR2 is SMNVEV in the germline V gene (reference sequence). The length of the CDR3 is 11 residues. V was pared by 4 bases and J by 1 base, with 1 base between. The CDR3 loop reads CASSSQETQYF. The CDR3 nucleotides are TGTGCCAGCAGTTCCCAAGAGACCCAGTACTTC.

The J gene is TRBJ2-5, the V gene TRBV19, with 9 bases fitting TRBD2. Trimming took 8 bases from V and 0 from J; bases not matched to a gene: 7. Per germline, CDR1 LNHDA and CDR2 SQIVND (reference sequence). The CDR3 covers 15 residues. As DNA, the CDR3 is TGTGCCAGTTCGGCGACTAGCGGCGACCAAGAGACCCAGTACTTC. Translated, it gives CASSATSGDQETQYF.

This clonotype was observed many times. The chain combines TRBV4-2 with TRBJ1-1, with a tentative D call TRBD1 (6 bases). From germline, CDR1 is LGHNA and CDR2 YNFKEQ. Trimming stripped 1 base from V and 5 bases from J, with 17 bases between. The CDR3 has 16 residues. CDR3: CASSQVSVGGRTEAFF. CDR3 nucleotide sequence: TGTGCCAGCAGCCAAGTGTCGGTCGGGGGGCGAACTGAAGCTTTCTTT.

This chain joins TRBV28 and TRBJ1-1; D may be TRBD1 (6 bases). This CDR3 is 15 amino acids long. CDR1 is MDHEN and CDR2 is SYDVKM in the germline V gene. The V gene lost 5 bases and the J gene lost 4 bases, with 17 bases spanning the gap. The CDR3 nucleotides are TGTGCCAGCAGTCAACAGGGATTTTACGGCACTGAAGCTTTCTTT. Translated: CASSQQGFYGTEAFF.

This clonotype has a count of ten or more. The chain uses TRBV20-1 and TRBJ2-7; D is possibly TRBD1 (5 bases). The CDR3 is made up of 11 amino acids. V was trimmed by 6 bases and J by 1 base, leaving 7 bases between them. In germline, CDR1 is DFQATT, CDR2 SNEGSKA (reference sequence). CDR3 in amino acids: CSARQSYEQYF. The CDR3 coding sequence is TGCAGTGCGCGACAGTCCTACGAGCAGTACTTC.